What follows are 32 T cell receptor beta chains derived from one specimen sequenced in a study of shared clonotypes between healthy human individuals. This table comes from immunoSEQ multiplex PCR, and its TCRdb copy is limited to in-frame clones, with some not included. Counted here are a few hundred thousand clones, nearly 97% occurring once; the ten biggest clones make up 0.11%. Naive CD8 populations comprised CD45RO-negative cells positively selected for CCR7, excluding terminally differentiated effector memory CD45RA+ cells. The specimen was naive CD8+ T cells sorted from blood. Every receptor here comes from a woman aged 30 to 39 in good health.

V and J are TRBV10-2 and TRBJ2-3, with 14 bases that match TRBD2. Germline assignment: CDR1 WSHSY and CDR2 SAAADI. V gave up 7 bases and J gave up 3 bases; unmatched junction bases: 6. This CDR3 spans 16 amino acids. The CDR3 DNA sequence: TGCGCCAGCAAAAGGGGGACTAGCGGGAGTACAGATACGCAGTATTTT. This encodes CASKRGTSGSTDTQYF.

A word on this clone: This CDR3 is also generated by other DNA sequences in the sample. CDR3 sequence (DNA): TGTGCCAGCCGACAGGGACTGAACACTGAAGCTTTCTTT. Residues: CASRQGLNTEAFF. The gene calls are TRBV27 and TRBJ1-1; 7 nucleotides match TRBD1. CDR3 size: 13 residues. The V segment lost 8 bases and the J segment 0 bases; nucleotides outside the gene matches: 3. Germline-derived CDR1 and CDR2 are MNHEY and SMNVEV (reference sequence).

The genes are TRBV2 and TRBJ2-7, with a tentative D call TRBD2 (6 bases). Trimming removed 7 bases at V and 0 bases at J, with 16 bases between. CDR3 length equals 15 residues. From germline, CDR1 is SNHLY and CDR2 FYNNEI. The CDR3 DNA sequence: TGTGCCAGCACTCCCTCGGCGGGGCGCTCCTACGAGCAGTACTTC. Translation: CASTPSAGRSYEQYF.

This clone was counted only a few times. V usage is TRBV20-1 and J usage is TRBJ1-1; a possible D gene is TRBD1 (5 bases). V was pared by 4 bases and J by 4 bases, with 7 bases between. CDR1 is DFQATT, CDR2 SNEGSKA, per germline (reference sequence). The CDR3 sequence is 11 residues long. DNA of the CDR3: TGCAGTGCTATGGGGGTCACTGAAGCTTTCTTT. Translation gives CSAMGVTEAFF.

In nucleotides, the CDR3 is TGCGCCAGCAGTGAGCCGGGAGGGGGACTTATTGAGCAGTTCTTC. Amino acids: CASSEPGGGLIEQFF. The chain is built from TRBV10-2 and TRBJ2-1; 8 nucleotides line up with TRBD2. This CDR3 spans 15 amino acids. Germline V gene sequence: CDR1 WSHSY, CDR2 SAAADI. The V gene end was trimmed by 2 bases and the J gene end by 9 bases; junction bases not matched to a gene: 9.

V and J are TRBV7-6 and TRBJ2-3, with 10 bases aligning to TRBD2. The CDR3 loop spans 17 amino acids. Germline CDR1 and CDR2: SGHVS and FNYEAQ. The V gene end was trimmed by 5 bases and the J gene end by 6 bases; junction bases not matched to a gene: 14. CDR3 DNA sequence: TGTGCCAGCAGCCAAGGAGCGGGAGGGCGCCCGGCGGATACGCAGTATTTT. This sequence encodes CASSQGAGGRPADTQYF.

This CDR3 reads CASSHQRSTNEKLFF. The DNA of the CDR3 is TGTGCCAGTAGTCATCAGAGGTCAACTAATGAAAAACTGTTTTTT. The rearrangement links TRBV19 to TRBJ1-4; D not certain. The CDR3 is made up of 15 amino acids. Germline values: CDR1 LNHDA, CDR2 SQIVND (reference sequence). V was cut by 5 bases and J by 0 bases, with 10 bases left in between.

V is TRBV28 and J is TRBJ2-1; 8 bases line up with TRBD1. Losses at the gene ends were 4 bases for V and 7 bases for J; bases not matched to a gene: 12. This CDR3 is 16 amino acids long. Looked up from germline, CDR1 is MDHEN and CDR2 is SYDVKM. The DNA for the CDR3 is TGTGCCAGCAGTTCCCCGCCGAAGACAGGGGTTAATGAGCAGTTCTTC. Its translation is CASSSPPKTGVNEQFF.

V is TRBV4-1 and J is TRBJ1-2, with D perhaps TRBD1 (5 bases). The V and J ends lost 0 bases and 3 bases respectively, with 14 bases between them. Looked up from germline, CDR1 is MGHRA and CDR2 is YSYEKL. The CDR3 totals 16 residues. CDR3 sequence (DNA): TGCGCCAGCAGCCAAGATCAGGGTCGTCGGTACTATGGCTACACCTTC. Its protein product is CASSQDQGRRYYGYTF.

CDR3 nucleotides: TGTGCCGTTTTATGGGGCAATGAGCAGTTCTTC. The encoded protein is CAVLWGNEQFF. The chain couples TRBV6-5 to TRBJ2-1; D unclear. Germline-derived CDR1 and CDR2 are MNHEY and SVGAGI. Trimming took off 11 bases at V and 6 bases at J, with 11 bases between the two ends. The CDR3 has 11 amino acids.

The chain recombines TRBV6-6 with TRBJ1-1; 7 bases are a match to TRBD1. V was pared by 2 bases and J by 0 bases, with 6 bases of the junction left unmatched. The CDR3 covers 16 residues. From germline, CDR1 is MNHNY and CDR2 SVGAGI (reference sequence). The CDR3 here is CASSYGIQGLNTEAFF. DNA for the CDR3: TGTGCCAGCAGTTACGGGATACAGGGGTTGAACACTGAAGCTTTCTTT.

This clone has only one observation. This chain uses TRBV4-1 with TRBJ2-5; the D gene is possibly TRBD2 (6 bases). The CDR3 has 16 amino acids. V was cut by 1 base and J by 3 bases, with 15 bases left in between. Germline lookup yields CDR1 MGHRA and CDR2 YSYEKL. DNA of the CDR3: TGCGCCAGCAGCCAAGTCGGGGGAACTATAGAAGAGACCCAGTACTTC. Its translation is CASSQVGGTIEETQYF.

This clone is a singleton in its sample. V gene TRBV7-9 combines with J gene TRBJ2-7; 8 bases match TRBD2. Trimming at V came to 5 bases and at J to 2 bases, leaving 5 bases not matched to a gene. This CDR3 comprises 14 residues. In germline, CDR1 is SEHNR, CDR2 FQNEAQ (reference sequence). CDR3 region: CASSPTSGAYEQYF. As DNA, the CDR3 is TGTGCCAGCAGCCCAACTAGCGGAGCCTACGAGCAGTACTTC.

This chain uses TRBV28 with TRBJ2-3; 8 nucleotides match TRBD1. CDR1 and CDR2 (germline): MDHEN, SYDVKM. The CDR3 has 14 amino acids. V shed 5 bases, J shed 4 bases, and the junction held 5 bases outside the gene matches. CDR3 DNA: TGTGCCAGCAGTCTCAGGGGGCGGGCAGATACGCAGTATTTT. Its protein is CASSLRGRADTQYF.

With regard to this clone: The junction departs from germline at one end; a sequencing error may be responsible. The V and J genes are TRBV16 and TRBJ1-4, with 8 bases aligning to TRBD1. The CDR3 is 15 amino acids. The germline gives CDR1 KGHSY, CDR2 FQNENV. The CDR3 nucleotides read TGTGCCAGCAGCGACGAGACAGGGGCTAAGGAAAAACTGTTTTTT. Its protein is CASSDETGAKEKLFF.

V is TRBV4-1 and J is TRBJ1-2; 8 positions agree with TRBD1. There are 13 residues in the CDR3. Germline CDR1 MGHRA, CDR2 YSYEKL. Trimming removed 5 bases from V and 3 bases from J; junction bases left unmatched: 2. The CDR3 is CASSGQGDYGYTF. CDR3 bases: TGCGCCAGCAGCGGACAGGGCGACTATGGCTACACCTTC.

The V call is TRBV28, the J call TRBJ2-7; D possibly uses TRBD1 or TRBD2 (5 bases each). The CDR3 totals 14 residues. Germline loops: CDR1 MDHEN, CDR2 SYDVKM. V was shortened by 5 bases and J by 5 bases, with 16 bases between the two germline ends. The chain's CDR3 is CASSPWDRSDEQYF. In nucleotides, the CDR3 is TGTGCCAGCAGTCCATGGGACCGGTCTGACGAGCAGTACTTC.

The chain links TRBV28 to TRBJ2-6; 10 nucleotides agree with TRBD1. The CDR3 spans 18 residues. From germline, CDR1 is MDHEN and CDR2 SYDVKM. V dropped 4 bases and J dropped 2; count of bases not matched to a gene: 8. CDR3 nucleotides: TGTGCCAGCAGTTATGCCGGGACAGGGGCTCCTGGGGCCAACGTCCTGACTTTC. It is translated as CASSYAGTGAPGANVLTF.

A word on this clone: An end of the junction differs from the germline gene, which may be a read error. The chain has TRBV4-1 and TRBJ1-2, with a tentative D call TRBD1 (5 bases). Per germline, CDR1 MGHRA and CDR2 YSYEKL. This CDR3 region has 13 residues. CDR3 loop: CASSQVHGTFANF. The CDR3 DNA follows: TGCGCCAGCAGCCAAGTTCATGGGACGTTCGCCAACTTC.

The chain carries TRBV28 and TRBJ1-3, with D maybe TRBD1 (5 bases). V dropped 1 base and J dropped 7 bases, with 14 bases sitting between them. Germline V gene sequence: CDR1 MDHEN, CDR2 SYDVKM. This CDR3 comprises 15 residues. The CDR3 coding sequence is TGTGCCAGCAGTTTATTGGACGGGGCCCGGAACACCATATATTTT. As protein: CASSLLDGARNTIYF.

This chain uses TRBV2 with TRBJ1-6; no reliable D call. The V end was cut by 2 bases, the J end by 0 bases, with 8 bases between. Germline V gene data show CDR1 as SNHLY and CDR2 as FYNNEI. The CDR3 is 16 residues long. CDR3 loop: CASSERGSSYNSPLHF. Written as DNA, the CDR3 is TGTGCCAGCAGTGAAAGAGGGAGCTCCTATAATTCACCCCTCCACTTT.

CDR3 in amino acids: CASSSGGNTGDGYTF. CDR3 sequence (DNA): TGTGCCAGCAGCTCCGGGGGCAACACGGGGGATGGCTACACCTTC. The chain couples TRBV13 to TRBJ1-2; D perhaps matches TRBD1 (6 bases). V shed 4 bases and J shed 6 bases, with 18 bases lying between them. The germline gives CDR1 PRHDT, CDR2 FYEKMQ (reference sequence). The CDR3 loop spans 15 amino acids.

The chain employs TRBV2 and TRBJ1-2; the match to TRBD1 covers 7 bases. V was clipped by 6 bases and J by 4 bases; unmatched bases: 11. The CDR3 spans 15 residues. Germline CDR1 is SNHLY and CDR2 is FYNNEI. DNA for the CDR3: TGTGCCAGCAGGGAGGGACAGAGTCATAGCTATGGCTACACCTTC. It specifies CASREGQSHSYGYTF.

The sample holds a few counts of this clone. Written as DNA, the CDR3 is TGCGCCAGCAGTGAGAGGTCCCGCAATCAGCCCCAGCATTTT. As protein: CASSERSRNQPQHF. The chain links TRBV10-2 to TRBJ1-5; the D is unclear. The CDR3 runs to 14 residues. Germline CDR1 and CDR2: WSHSY and SAAADI. V gave up 2 bases and J gave up 2 bases, with 7 bases separating them.

This clone was picked up one time. The CDR3 loop reads CASSFIASGSQETQYF. The CDR3 DNA sequence: TGTGCCAGCAGTTTTATTGCTAGCGGAAGCCAAGAGACCCAGTACTTC. The chain carries TRBV27 and TRBJ2-5, with 7 bases lining up with TRBD2. Germline CDR1 reads MNHEY; CDR2 reads SMNVEV (reference sequence). The trim removed 3 bases at V and 1 base at J, leaving 8 bases unmatched. The CDR3 consists of 16 residues.

V and J are TRBV28 and TRBJ1-5, with 9 bases fitting TRBD1. Trimming removed 4 bases from V and 5 bases from J; junction bases left unmatched: 3. The CDR3 is 14 residues long. Germline CDR1 reads MDHEN; CDR2 reads SYDVKM. The CDR3 nucleotides are TGTGCCAGCAGTTCCGGGACAGGGTATCAGCCCCAGCATTTT. Translated: CASSSGTGYQPQHF.

The chain recombines TRBV27 with TRBJ2-1; no definite D call. Trimming stripped 5 bases from V and 7 bases from J, with 12 bases between. CDR1 MNHEY and CDR2 SMNVEV come from the germline V gene (reference sequence). The CDR3 has 13 residues. CDR3: CASSHSYNNEQFF. The CDR3 DNA is TGTGCCAGCAGTCACTCCTACAATAATGAGCAGTTCTTC.

This rearrangement joins TRBV4-2 to TRBJ1-2; D is unclear. CDR3 size: 15 residues. Trimming took 0 bases from V and 0 from J, leaving 8 bases between them. Germline loops: CDR1 LGHNA, CDR2 YNFKEQ. CDR3 protein: CASSQDIGANYGYTF. The DNA of the CDR3 is TGTGCCAGCAGCCAAGATATTGGAGCTAACTATGGCTACACCTTC.

Worth noting for this clone: Within the sample, other DNA sequences also encode this same CDR3. V and J are TRBV4-1 and TRBJ2-5; D remains ambiguous. Between the trimmed V and J ends, which lost 3 bases and 3 bases, there was a span of 8 bases. Germline V lookup: CDR1 MGHRA, CDR2 YSYEKL. The length of the CDR3 is 13 residues. The CDR3 DNA reads TGCGCCAGCAGCCAGGACCAGGAAGAGACCCAGTACTTC. Translating gives CASSQDQEETQYF.

This clone showed up just a few times. The chain combines TRBV14 with TRBJ1-2; D may be TRBD1 (5 bases). The V end was cut by 1 base, the J end by 6 bases, with 9 bases between. The germline CDR1 and CDR2 sequences are SGHDN and FVKESK. The CDR3 is 13 residues long. DNA of the CDR3: TGTGCCAGCAGCCAAGTCCAGGGCCATGGCTACACCTTC. This sequence encodes CASSQVQGHGYTF.

This chain joins TRBV11-2 and TRBJ2-7; D is possibly TRBD2 (6 bases). This CDR3 spans 14 amino acids. Trimming took 5 bases from V and 4 from J, leaving 15 bases between them. From germline, CDR1 is SGHAT and CDR2 FQNNGV. The CDR3 sequence is CASSASYGTYEQYF. CDR3 DNA sequence: TGTGCCAGCAGCGCAAGTTACGGGACTTACGAGCAGTACTTC.

This clone was seen once. The chain is built from TRBV9 and TRBJ2-1; a possible D gene is TRBD2 (6 bases). Germline CDR1 SGDLS, CDR2 YYNGEE. V was cut by 4 bases and J by 5 bases, with 13 bases left in between. The CDR3 consists of 14 residues. CDR3 nucleotide sequence: TGTGCCAGCAGCTCCTCGGGAGTTCACAATGAGCAGTTCTTC. Its translation: CASSSSGVHNEQFF.